These 8 T cell receptor beta chains were all obtained from the same sample, sequenced in a study of blood T cell repertoires in COVID-19 (dated by TCRdb to 2018 to 2020). The library was made by the immunoSEQ multiplex PCR assay. In its TCRdb copy, this immuneACCESS table keeps in-frame sequences only and misses some clones. Where compared with another copy, unresolved V genes explain less than half of these, and the others have no known cause. Present in this sample are roughly 40,000 clones, about 86% of which were seen just once. 4.5% to 5.5% of the sample goes to the ten largest clones. Sequenced input: peripheral blood. The receptors shown here come from a middle-aged man with active COVID-19.

The chain recombines TRBV3-1 (or the pseudogene TRBV3-2) with TRBJ2-7; D is possibly TRBD1 (5 bases). CDR1 is LGHDT and CDR2 is YNNKEL in the germline V gene (reference sequence). V lost 5 bases and J lost 6, with 8 bases in between. This CDR3 comprises 11 residues. CDR3: CASSRGREQYF. In nucleotides, the CDR3 is TGTGCCAGCAGCAGGGGCCGCGAGCAGTACTTC.

The chain couples TRBV2 to TRBJ2-5; possibly TRBD1 for D (8 bases). This CDR3 has 15 amino acids. Trimming took off 6 bases at V and 2 bases at J, with 16 bases between the two ends. Looked up from germline, CDR1 is SNHLY and CDR2 is FYNNEI. CDR3 DNA sequence: TGTGCCAGCAGCAGCGGGACAGGTGGTCAAGAGACCCAGTACTTC. It translates to CASSSGTGGQETQYF.

Note on this clone: The sample contains more than one DNA sequence encoding this CDR3. This sequence joins TRBV5-1 and TRBJ2-3; the match to TRBD2 covers 13 bases. The germline V gene has CDR1 SGHRS and CDR2 YFSETQ. The CDR3 length is 16 residues. Trimming removed 0 bases from V and 3 bases from J; junction bases left unmatched: 1. Here the CDR3 reads CASSLGTSGRTDTQYF. DNA for the CDR3: TGCGCCAGCAGCTTGGGGACTAGCGGGAGAACAGATACGCAGTATTTT. Together with reference TRBV5-1 and TRBJ2-3, the CDR3 gives the full variable domain: KAGVTQTPRYLIKTRGQQVTLSCSPISGHRSVSWYQQTPGQGLQFLFEYFSETQRNKGNFPGRFSGRQFSNSRSEMNVSTLELGDSALYLCASSLGTSGRTDTQYFGPGTRLTVL.

The J gene is TRBJ1-4, the V gene TRBV28; TRBD1 matches 8 bases. The CDR3 sequence is 22 residues long. Per germline, CDR1 MDHEN and CDR2 SYDVKM. V was pared by 3 bases and J by 8 bases, with 29 bases of the junction left unmatched. CDR3 protein: CASSFRRLISGGPPGFVEKLFF. For the CDR3, the DNA is TGTGCCAGCAGTTTCAGGCGATTAATTTCAGGGGGCCCCCCCGGTTTTGTGGAAAAACTGTTTTTT.

The J gene is TRBJ1-3, the V gene TRBV18, with TRBD1 as a possible D gene (6 bases). Germline values: CDR1 KGHSH, CDR2 LQKENI. The CDR3 contains 16 residues. V dropped 3 bases and J dropped 0 bases, with 12 bases sitting between them. CDR3 DNA: TGTGCCAGCTCACCGCTGCCGGACAGCTCTGGAAACACCATATATTTT. This sequence encodes CASSPLPDSSGNTIYF.

The genes are TRBV27 and TRBJ2-4, with D possibly being TRBD2 (6 bases). Trimming cost V 6 bases and J 8 bases, with 17 bases left between them. The germline V gene encodes CDR1 MNHEY and CDR2 SMNVEV (reference sequence). The CDR3 consists of 14 residues. In nucleotides, the CDR3 is TGTGCCAGCAGCCAGGTGGGGGGTCAGGACATTCAGTACTTC. Translating gives CASSQVGGQDIQYF.

The J gene is TRBJ2-7, the V gene TRBV19; 8 bases map to TRBD2. Germline V lookup: CDR1 LNHDA, CDR2 SQIVND (reference sequence). CDR3 length: 14 amino acids. V was clipped by 2 bases and J by 1 base; unmatched bases: 1. The CDR3 sequence is CASSIIAGSYEQYF. The CDR3 DNA sequence: TGTGCCAGTAGTATAATAGCGGGGTCCTACGAGCAGTACTTC.

Comments on this clone: This CDR3 is also generated by other DNA sequences in the sample. The V gene is TRBV19, the J gene TRBJ2-7, with 14 bases aligning to TRBD2. In germline, CDR1 is LNHDA, CDR2 SQIVND (reference sequence). CDR3 length: 16 amino acids. Trimming at V came to 1 base and at J to 4 bases, leaving 3 bases not matched to a gene. The CDR3: CASSIGGTSGRYEQYF. The CDR3 DNA reads as TGTGCCAGTAGTATAGGAGGGACTAGCGGGAGATACGAGCAGTACTTC.